This record covers a single T cell receptor (beta chain). Its target is unknown. The ends were cut back, 4 bases at V and 0 bases at J, with 16 bases in the middle. CDR1 and CDR2 from the germline V gene are ENHRY and SYGVKD. This CDR3 has 16 residues. The data were taken from a study of graft-versus-host responses after intestinal transplantation. At the level of the study: Induction with anti-thymocyte globulin, then tacrolimus and steroids for roughly three years, was given to all recipients.

General study points: The authors found GvH clones in recipient marrow, some appearing first in ileum or blood. Allografts from individuals with graft-donor T cell macrochimerism displayed high graft-versus-host to host-versus-graft clonal ratios.

Clones were read by immunoSEQ multiplex PCR, and TCRdb kept only the in-frame ones, dropping some. The data show about 25,000 clones, approximately 94% seen once. This TCR was sampled from a human patient who received an intestinal transplant, so some T cells may come from the graft donor. Here the sequenced sample was PBMCs, taken 156 days after intestinal transplant. The chain has TRBV10-3 and TRBJ2-7; a weak D match, TRBD1 (6 bases). As DNA, the CDR3 is TGTGCCATCAGTGGGATGGGGGCGACCCTCTCCTACGAGCAGTACTTC. As protein: CAISGMGATLSYEQYF.